These T cell receptor beta chains were read from a single sample in a study of blood T cells in healthy people across ages. In TCRdb, the 5' RACE reads were re-called with MiXCR into one record per CDR3 protein. The sample records fewer than 800,000 distinct CDR3 sequences, just under 25% being singletons. These same data were also listed under a study on T cells of mothers and their children.

Specimen: blood. The receptors stem from a boy younger than 18 in good health. CDR3s include the opening cysteine and the closing phenylalanine or tryptophan.

cdr3_aa j_call v_call cdr3_length
CASSLGTGGGYNEQFF TRBJ2-1 TRBV19 16
CASSTLAFAGGLETQYF TRBJ2-5 TRBV27 17
CASSQDTSPLHF TRBJ1-6 TRBV4-2 12
CASSIPQRPYNEQFF - TRBV5-5 15
CSVEGLADEQFF TRBJ2-1 TRBV29-1 12
CSVEGDREARSGRASYNEQFF TRBJ2-1 TRBV29-1 21
CASSRVDQYQETQYF TRBJ2-5 TRBV27 15
CASSVGVGNGRPTFF TRBJ2-5 TRBV9 15
CASSSWKGTSTDTQYF TRBJ2-3 TRBV12-3/TRBV12-4 16
CASSQDLTDTQYF TRBJ2-3 TRBV3-1 13
CASSLPSGTLPDTQYF TRBJ2-3 TRBV5-1 16
CASSLVWQRDTQYF TRBJ2-3 TRBV5-5 14
CASSHQRGQETQYF TRBJ2-5 TRBV7-2 14
CASSLSGTGLGAFF TRBJ1-1 TRBV12-3/TRBV12-4 14
CASSLSRANEQYF TRBJ2-7 TRBV27 13
CASGQVAGKGAQQHF TRBJ2-7 TRBV28 15
CASSSLRGTDTQYF TRBJ2-3 TRBV7-2 14
CASSRTGWANPEAFF TRBJ1-1 TRBV6-5 15
CASGRDYLAKNIQYF TRBJ2-4 TRBV12-3/TRBV12-4 15
CASSEQGASPLHF TRBJ1-6 TRBV2 13
CASSQHRQGPYNEQFF - TRBV4-3 16
CASSVAQGAQETQYF TRBJ2-5 TRBV19 15
CASSLSPSPLHF TRBJ1-6 TRBV7-9 12
CAFALGVSGNTIYF TRBJ1-3 TRBV28 14
CASSKGLAEADEQFF TRBJ2-1 TRBV7-2 15
CATSRDLPKTSGRADTQYF TRBJ2-3 TRBV15 19
CASSLAFGPEGDTQYF TRBJ2-3 TRBV5-6 16
CASSRIGQRYGYTF TRBJ1-2 TRBV27 14
CASSPGGGTGELFF TRBJ2-2 TRBV12-3/TRBV12-4 14
CASSSTSKAGELFF TRBJ2-2 TRBV7-3 14
CASSPDQSSYNEQFF TRBJ2-1 TRBV2 15
CASSPAGGTEAFF TRBJ1-1 TRBV7-9 13
CSVRQGAGGELFF TRBJ2-2 TRBV29-1 13
CASSLLPGGDEQYF TRBJ2-7 TRBV6-5 14
CSAIAGGLSNEQFF TRBJ2-1 TRBV20-1 14
CASSLVFVGEETQYF TRBJ2-5 TRBV5-1 15
CASSSAGSTGELFF TRBJ2-2 TRBV27 14
CASSWTSGSRSYNEQFF TRBJ2-1 TRBV6-5 17
CASSSRLGGSSGPYEQYF - TRBV7-9 18
CASSQDMLETQYF TRBJ2-5 TRBV4-3 13
CASSPLYRGRRETQYF TRBJ2-5 TRBV7-2 16
CASSPPPVADTQYF TRBJ2-3 TRBV4-1 14
CAISEDLGQGYNERFF TRBJ2-5 TRBV10-3 16
CASSKRERMASVKNEQFF TRBJ2-1 TRBV21-1 18
CASAPNSYYGYTF TRBJ1-2 TRBV6-5 13
CASSLSGGLAGSTDTQYF TRBJ2-3 TRBV7-6 18
CASSPGLVYNEQFF TRBJ2-1 TRBV7-2 14
CAISDPDREYGYTF TRBJ1-2 TRBV10-3 14
CASSESGGLQPQHF TRBJ1-5 TRBV10-2 14